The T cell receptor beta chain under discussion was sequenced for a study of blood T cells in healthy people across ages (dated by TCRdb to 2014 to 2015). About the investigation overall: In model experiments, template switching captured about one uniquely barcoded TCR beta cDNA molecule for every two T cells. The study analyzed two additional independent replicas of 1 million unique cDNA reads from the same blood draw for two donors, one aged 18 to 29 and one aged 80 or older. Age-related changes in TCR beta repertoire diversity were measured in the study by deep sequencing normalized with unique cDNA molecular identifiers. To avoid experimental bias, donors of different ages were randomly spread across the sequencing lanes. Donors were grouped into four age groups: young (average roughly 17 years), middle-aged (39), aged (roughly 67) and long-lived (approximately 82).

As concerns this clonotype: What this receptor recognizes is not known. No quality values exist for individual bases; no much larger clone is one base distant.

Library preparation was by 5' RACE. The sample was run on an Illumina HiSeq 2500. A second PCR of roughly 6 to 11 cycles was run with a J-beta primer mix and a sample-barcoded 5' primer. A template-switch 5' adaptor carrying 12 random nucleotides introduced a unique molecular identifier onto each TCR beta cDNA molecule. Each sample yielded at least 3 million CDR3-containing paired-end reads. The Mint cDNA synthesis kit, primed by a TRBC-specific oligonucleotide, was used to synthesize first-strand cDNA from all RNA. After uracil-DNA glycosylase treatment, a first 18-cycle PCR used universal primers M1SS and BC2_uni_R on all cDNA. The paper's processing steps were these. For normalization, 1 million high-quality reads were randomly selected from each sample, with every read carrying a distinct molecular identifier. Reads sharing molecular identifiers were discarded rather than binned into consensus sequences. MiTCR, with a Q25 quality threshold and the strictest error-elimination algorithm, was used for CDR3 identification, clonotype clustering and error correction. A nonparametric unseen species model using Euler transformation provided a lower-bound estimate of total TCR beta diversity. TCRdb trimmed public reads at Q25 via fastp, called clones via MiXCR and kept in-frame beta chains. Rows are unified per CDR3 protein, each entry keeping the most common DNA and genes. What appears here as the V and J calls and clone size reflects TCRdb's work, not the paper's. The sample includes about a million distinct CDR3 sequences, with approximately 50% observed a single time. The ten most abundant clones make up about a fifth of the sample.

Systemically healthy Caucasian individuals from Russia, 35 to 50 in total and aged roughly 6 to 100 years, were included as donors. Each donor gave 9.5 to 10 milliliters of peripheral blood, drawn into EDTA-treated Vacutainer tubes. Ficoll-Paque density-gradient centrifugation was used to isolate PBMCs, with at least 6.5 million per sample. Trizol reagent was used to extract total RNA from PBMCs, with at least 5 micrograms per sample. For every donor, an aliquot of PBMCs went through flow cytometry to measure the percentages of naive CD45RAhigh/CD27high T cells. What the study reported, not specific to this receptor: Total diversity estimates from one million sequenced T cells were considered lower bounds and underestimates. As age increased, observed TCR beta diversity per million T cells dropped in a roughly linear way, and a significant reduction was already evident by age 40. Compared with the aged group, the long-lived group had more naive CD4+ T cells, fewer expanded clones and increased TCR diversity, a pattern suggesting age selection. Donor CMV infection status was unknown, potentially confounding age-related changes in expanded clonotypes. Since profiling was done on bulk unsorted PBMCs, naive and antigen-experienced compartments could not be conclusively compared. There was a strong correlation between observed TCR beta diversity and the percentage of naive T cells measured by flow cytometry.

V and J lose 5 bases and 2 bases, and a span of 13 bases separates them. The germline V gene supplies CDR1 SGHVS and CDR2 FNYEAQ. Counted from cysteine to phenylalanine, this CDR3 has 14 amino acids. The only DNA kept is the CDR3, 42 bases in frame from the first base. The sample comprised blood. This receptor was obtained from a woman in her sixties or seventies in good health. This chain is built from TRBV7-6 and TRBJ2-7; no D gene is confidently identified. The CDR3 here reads CASSPTGATYEQYF. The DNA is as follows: TGTGCCAGCAGCCCTACTGGCGCTACCTACGAGCAGTACTTC.